This TCR beta chain was sequenced for a study of molecular identifiers for immune sequencing clone quantification. This clonotype was recorded at least ten times. V shed 2 bases and J 4 bases; nucleotides not matched to a gene: 11. The germline V gene encodes CDR1 SGHVS and CDR2 FQNEAQ. The CDR3 consists of 17 residues. TCRdb reanalysed the PCR reads using MiXCR and keeps one entry per CDR3 protein. The table records about 510,000 distinct CDR3 sequences, 20% to 25% of them present only once. V gene TRBV7-8 combines with J gene TRBJ1-5; TRBD1 matches at 7 bases. The receptor was isolated from a human donor in good health. Some libraries in this study had Jurkat cell RNA spiked in. Sequenced: naive CD8+ T cells from blood, with Jurkat cell RNA spiked in. Subset denoted: FACS-sorted CD8+CD4-CCR7+CD45RA+ naive T cells. DNA for the CDR3: TGTGCCAGCAGCTTACATTTCGGGACAGAATCTAATCAGCCCCAGCATTTT. Translated: CASSLHFGTESNQPQHF.